These 27 T cell receptor beta chains share one sample of origin, sequenced in a study of blood T cells in healthy people across ages (dated by TCRdb to the mid-2010s). Libraries were prepared through 5' RACE. Sequencing was performed on an Illumina HiSeq 2500. The second PCR ran for about 7 to 11 cycles and used a J-beta primer mix along with a sample-barcoded 5' primer. The public reads were reanalyzed by TCRdb: fastp trimming at Q25, MiXCR alignment, in-frame beta chains only. A single entry per CDR3 protein holds the most common genes and DNA from its merged rows. Here the sample has about 640,000 distinct CDR3 sequences; 45% to 65% occur a single time. The biggest ten clones account for 30% to 45% of the sample. The sample taken for sequencing was blood. The source of these receptors is a man aged 55 to 70 in good health.

The chain recombines TRBV28 with TRBJ2-6; D unresolved. Deletions cut 2 bases from V and 0 bases from J, with 5 bases between. This CDR3 is built from 15 residues. From germline, CDR1 is MDHEN and CDR2 SYDVKM. CDR3: CASSLLLSGANVLTF. CDR3 nucleotides: TGTGCCAGCAGTTTACTCCTCTCTGGGGCCAACGTCCTGACTTTC.

The V and J genes are TRBV7-9 and TRBJ2-3; D unclear. V was clipped by 5 bases and J by 2 bases, with 11 bases between them. Germline V CDR1 and CDR2: SEHNR, FQNEAQ (reference sequence). This CDR3 spans 14 amino acids. CDR3 nucleotide sequence: TGTGCCAGCAGCCCCCCCACCTCCACAGATACGCAGTATTTT. This codes for CASSPPTSTDTQYF.

This chain links TRBV20-1 with TRBJ2-1; TRBD2 aligns across 9 bases. The CDR3 totals 18 residues. Germline CDR1 is DFQATT and CDR2 is SNEGSKA (reference sequence). V gave up 0 bases and J gave up 3 bases; unmatched junction bases: 12. The CDR3 DNA follows: TGCAGTGCTAGAGATAAGGACATCAGCGGGGGGTTCTACAATGAGCAGTTCTTC. Translating gives CSARDKDISGGFYNEQFF.

The rearrangement joins TRBV6-1 to TRBJ2-1; TRBD1 matches at 10 bases. V shed 7 bases, J shed 12 bases, and the junction held 15 bases outside the gene matches. Looked up from germline, CDR1 is MNHNS and CDR2 is SASEGT. The CDR3 is 15 residues long. The CDR3 region is CASTTPGQGQGGQFF. In DNA, the CDR3 is TGTGCCAGCACCACACCGGGACAGGGGCAAGGTGGGCAGTTCTTC.

The DNA of the CDR3 is TGCGCCAGCAGCCAAGTACTGAGGTCCTCCGAGACCCAGTACTTC. It translates to CASSQVLRSSETQYF. The gene calls are TRBV4-1 and TRBJ2-5; D call uncertain. V was shortened by 1 base and J by 5 bases, with 14 bases between the two germline ends. This CDR3 has 15 residues. CDR1 and CDR2 from the germline V gene are MGHRA and YSYEKL.

This clonotype was counted a single time. This sequence joins TRBV20-1 and TRBJ1-2; possibly TRBD1 for D (6 bases). The CDR3 sequence is 16 residues long. Trimming left V 0 bases short and J 7 bases short, with 21 bases between. The germline V gene has CDR1 DFQATT and CDR2 SNEGSKA (reference sequence). CDR3 bases: TGCAGTGCTAGAGATCCGGCGGCAGGGGTAATTTCTGGCTACACCTTC. This sequence encodes CSARDPAAGVISGYTF.

The chain has TRBV15 and TRBJ1-2; maybe TRBD1 (6 bases). CDR1 is LNHNV and CDR2 is YYDKDF in the germline V gene (reference sequence). Trimming took 0 bases from V and 8 from J, leaving 16 bases between them. The CDR3 has 15 amino acids. CDR3 sequence (DNA): TGTGCCACCAGCAGAGATGGACAGAACCTATCCGGCTACACCTTC. This codes for CATSRDGQNLSGYTF.

This clonotype was detected only once. The chain carries TRBV29-1 and TRBJ2-5; maybe TRBD2 (6 bases). The V gene lost 5 bases and the J gene lost 5 bases, with 15 bases spanning the gap. CDR3 size: 13 residues. The germline V gene has CDR1 SQVTM and CDR2 ANQGSEA. The CDR3 bases are TGCAGCGTTATGGGGGGACGCGGGGAGACCCAGTACTTC. The encoded protein is CSVMGGRGETQYF.

In its sample, this clonotype was seen a few times. The rearrangement links TRBV20-1 to TRBJ1-2; D is unclear. CDR3 size: 13 residues. Deletions cut 5 bases from V and 4 bases from J, with 14 bases between. CDR1 is DFQATT and CDR2 is SNEGSKA in the germline V gene (reference sequence). The CDR3 bases are TGCAGTGCTGCAAAGGCCCCCTTCTATGGCTACACCTTC. This encodes CSAAKAPFYGYTF.

The gene calls are TRBV5-1 and TRBJ2-5; TRBD2 matches 14 bases. Trimming cost V 3 bases and J 0 bases; bases outside gene matches: 4. This CDR3 spans 17 amino acids. Germline assignment: CDR1 SGHRS and CDR2 YFSETQ. The CDR3 bases are TGCGCCAGCAGCTCGACTAGCGGGGGGGGGTACCAAGAGACCCAGTACTTC. It translates to CASSSTSGGGYQETQYF. The full variable domain, with the rest looked up from reference TRBV5-1 and TRBJ2-5, is KAGVTQTPRYLIKTRGQQVTLSCSPISGHRSVSWYQQTPGQGLQFLFEYFSETQRNKGNFPGRFSGRQFSNSRSEMNVSTLELGDSALYLCASSSTSGGGYQETQYFGPGTRLLVL.

The J gene is TRBJ1-2, the V gene TRBV20-1, with D possibly being TRBD1 (5 bases). Germline V gene data show CDR1 as DFQATT and CDR2 as SNEGSKA (reference sequence). V was cut by 5 bases and J by 6 bases, with 25 bases left in between. The CDR3 spans 16 residues. The chain's CDR3 is CSAVRDPQVFSDGYTF. CDR3 DNA: TGCAGTGCTGTCCGGGACCCTCAAGTTTTCAGTGATGGCTACACCTTC.

This clonotype has only a few counts. The chain combines TRBV29-1 with TRBJ1-4; 7 bases are shared with TRBD1. Trimming removed 6 bases from V and 4 bases from J; junction bases left unmatched: 5. The germline V gene has CDR1 SQVTM and CDR2 ANQGSEA. The CDR3 is 13 residues long. The DNA for the CDR3 is TGCAGCGTGGGACAGCGATTTAATGAAAAACTGTTTTTT. Translation: CSVGQRFNEKLFF. Drawing the rest from reference TRBV29-1 and TRBJ1-4, the complete variable domain is SAVISQKPSRDICQRGTSLTIQCQVDSQVTMMFWYRQQPGQSLTLIATANQGSEATYESGFVIDKFPISRPNLTFSTLTVSNMSPEDSSIYLCSVGQRFNEKLFFGSGTQLSVL.

V is TRBV3-1 and J is TRBJ2-5; D call uncertain. This CDR3 is 13 amino acids long. Trimming removed 1 base at V and 5 bases at J, with 8 bases between. Germline CDR1 and CDR2: LGHDT and YNNKEL (reference sequence). The CDR3 reads CASSQALAETQYF. DNA for the CDR3: TGTGCCAGCAGCCAAGCATTAGCCGAGACCCAGTACTTC.

The chain recombines TRBV20-1 with TRBJ2-6, with D unresolved. From germline, CDR1 is DFQATT and CDR2 SNEGSKA (reference sequence). This CDR3 contains 15 residues. Trimming pared 5 bases from V and 6 bases from J, leaving 17 bases between. In DNA form, the CDR3 reads TGCAGTGCTCGTCAGTCGGAAGAGAAGGCCAACGTCCTGACTTTC. Its translation: CSARQSEEKANVLTF.

The chain is built from TRBV12-3 or TRBV12-4 and TRBJ2-5, with D possibly called TRBD1 or TRBD2 (5 bases each). The CDR3 runs 15 residues. Trimming pared 6 bases from V and 2 bases from J, leaving 16 bases between. The CDR3 DNA reads TGTGCCAGCAGACCCCTAGGGACCCCTCAAGAGACCCAGTACTTC. It encodes CASRPLGTPQETQYF.

The V call is TRBV4-2, the J call TRBJ2-7, with 8 bases identical to TRBD2. The germline gives CDR1 LGHNA, CDR2 YNFKEQ. CDR3 size: 16 residues. Losses at the gene ends were 3 bases for V and 4 bases for J; bases not matched to a gene: 11. The CDR3 protein is CASSQVSGDPRYEQYF. The CDR3 DNA follows: TGTGCCAGCAGCCAGGTTAGCGGGGACCCTCGATACGAGCAGTACTTC.

This sequence joins TRBV5-1 and TRBJ2-1; TRBD1 matches at 8 bases. The V gene's germline CDR1 is SGHRS and CDR2 YFSETQ. The V gene end was trimmed by 0 bases and the J gene end by 10 bases; junction bases not matched to a gene: 6. The CDR3 length is 14 residues. The CDR3 reads CASSLGGQALEQFF. As DNA, the CDR3 is TGCGCCAGCAGCTTGGGGGGACAGGCCCTCGAGCAGTTCTTC.

The chain uses TRBV9 and TRBJ1-2, with D perhaps TRBD1 (6 bases). Germline V gives CDR1 SGDLS, CDR2 YYNGEE. V lost 0 bases and J lost 0, with 9 bases in between. The CDR3 sequence is 15 residues long. CDR3 protein: CASSVAAGANYGYTF. CDR3 in DNA: TGTGCCAGCAGCGTAGCGGCAGGGGCTAACTATGGCTACACCTTC.

The chain couples TRBV6-1 to TRBJ1-2, with 7 positions matching TRBD1. CDR1 is MNHNS, CDR2 SASEGT, per germline. This CDR3 contains 16 residues. Losses at the gene ends were 0 bases for V and 0 bases for J; bases not matched to a gene: 4. The CDR3 nucleotides read TGTGCCAGCAGTGAAGCCCACAGGGGAGCTAACTATGGCTACACCTTC. Residues: CASSEAHRGANYGYTF.

This clonotype was recorded only once. The chain couples TRBV7-7 to TRBJ2-2, with D possibly TRBD2 on 5 matching bases. Germline lookup yields CDR1 SSHAT and CDR2 FNYEAQ (reference sequence). This CDR3 comprises 13 residues. The V end was cut by 6 bases, the J end by 7 bases, with 12 bases between. The CDR3 region has the DNA TGTGCCAGCAGTTCTGACCGGGGCGGGGAGCTGTTTTTT. It encodes CASSSDRGGELFF.

This clonotype was observed a single time. V is TRBV24-1 and J is TRBJ1-1; D gene ambiguous. CDR3 length: 15 residues. CDR1 and CDR2 (germline): KGHDR, SFDVKD. Trimming cost V 0 bases and J 2 bases, with 9 bases left between them. CDR3: CATSDLGQVNTEAFF. CDR3 sequence (DNA): TGTGCCACCAGTGATTTGGGGCAGGTAAACACTGAAGCTTTCTTT.

The sample holds many counts of this clonotype. V is TRBV7-2 and J is TRBJ2-1; weak D call: TRBD2 (5 bases). V was shortened by 4 bases and J by 10 bases, with 17 bases between the two germline ends. The length of the CDR3 is 14 residues. In germline, CDR1 is SGHTA, CDR2 FQGNSA. CDR3 loop: CASSSRYRGEEQFF. Here the CDR3 DNA reads TGTGCCAGCAGCTCAAGATATCGGGGAGAAGAGCAGTTCTTC.

This sequence joins TRBV20-1 and TRBJ2-5; no clear D gene. Per germline, CDR1 DFQATT and CDR2 SNEGSKA (reference sequence). This CDR3 is built from 16 residues. Trimming stripped 1 base from V and 2 bases from J, with 17 bases between. CDR3 sequence reads: CSARAVPQIGQETQYF. In DNA form, the CDR3 reads TGCAGTGCTAGAGCCGTTCCACAGATTGGGCAAGAGACCCAGTACTTC.

The chain couples TRBV4-2 to TRBJ2-5; 7 bases match TRBD1. This CDR3 contains 15 residues. Trimming took 1 base from V and 2 from J; bases not matched to a gene: 4. Germline-derived CDR1 and CDR2 are LGHNA and YNFKEQ. The CDR3 DNA reads TGTGCCAGCAGCCAAGGACAGGGTGGACAAGAGACCCAGTACTTC. Protein sequence: CASSQGQGGQETQYF.

The gene calls are TRBV20-1 and TRBJ2-1; D may be TRBD2 (5 bases). Trimming removed 1 base from V and 2 bases from J, with 15 bases in between. This CDR3 is 16 amino acids long. Germline V gives CDR1 DFQATT, CDR2 SNEGSKA (reference sequence). In nucleotides, the CDR3 is TGCAGTGCTAGAGGAGCGGCTCCCGAGGCCTACAATGAGCAGTTCTTC. It yields the protein CSARGAAPEAYNEQFF.

There are many counts of this clonotype. The rearrangement links TRBV5-1 to TRBJ2-1; D call uncertain. This CDR3 region has 13 residues. Trimming took off 0 bases at V and 2 bases at J, with 3 bases between the two ends. Looked up from germline, CDR1 is SGHRS and CDR2 is YFSETQ. The CDR3, as DNA: TGCGCCAGCAGCTTGGAGGCCTACAATGAGCAGTTCTTC. As protein: CASSLEAYNEQFF. The full variable domain, in which reference TRBV5-1 and TRBJ2-1 provide the parts outside the CDR3, is KAGVTQTPRYLIKTRGQQVTLSCSPISGHRSVSWYQQTPGQGLQFLFEYFSETQRNKGNFPGRFSGRQFSNSRSEMNVSTLELGDSALYLCASSLEAYNEQFFGPGTRLTVL.

CDR3 DNA sequence: TGCGCCAGCAGCTTGGGATGGCTCATTAATGAGCAGTTCTTC. Amino acids: CASSLGWLINEQFF. This rearrangement joins TRBV5-1 to TRBJ2-1; D is ambiguous. This CDR3 has 14 residues. Trimming removed 0 bases from V and 7 bases from J, with 11 bases in between. Per the germline V gene, CDR1 is SGHRS and CDR2 is YFSETQ. The variable domain in full, completed from reference TRBV5-1 and TRBJ2-1, reads KAGVTQTPRYLIKTRGQQVTLSCSPISGHRSVSWYQQTPGQGLQFLFEYFSETQRNKGNFPGRFSGRQFSNSRSEMNVSTLELGDSALYLCASSLGWLINEQFFGPGTRLTVL.